These 31 T cell receptor beta chains were sequenced from one sample in a study of blood T cell repertoires in COVID-19. Sequencing used immunoSEQ multiplex PCR; TCRdb keeps in-frame clones, though not all of them. The sample records about 70,000 clones, around nine tenths being singletons. Sequenced input: peripheral blood. Receptors originate from a human donor in a cohort sampled during active COVID-19.

This chain links TRBV5-6 with TRBJ1-4; the D is unclear. V lost 4 bases to trimming and J lost 0 bases, with 7 bases between them. Germline V CDR1 and CDR2: SGHDT, YYEEEE. This CDR3 is 14 amino acids long. The CDR3 coding sequence is TGTGCCAGCAGCCAGGAACCAACTAATGAAAAACTGTTTTTT. Translating it yields CASSQEPTNEKLFF.

This chain joins TRBV11-3 and TRBJ2-3; D is possibly TRBD1 (6 bases). The germline V gene has CDR1 SGHNT and CDR2 YENEEA. This CDR3 is 14 amino acids long. Trimming shortened V by 6 bases and J by 5 bases, and 15 bases separated the two germline ends. As DNA, the CDR3 is TGTGCCAGCAGTCCGGGTGGGGGCTTAGATACGCAGTATTTT. This gives the protein CASSPGGGLDTQYF.

The chain employs TRBV12-3 or TRBV12-4 and TRBJ1-1; D gene unclear. The V end lost 2 bases, the J end lost 3 bases, and 7 bases lay between the germline ends. CDR3 length: 13 amino acids. CDR3 amino acids: CASSLYGDTEAFF. Written as DNA, the CDR3 is TGTGCCAGCAGTTTATACGGGGACACTGAAGCTTTCTTT.

This clone appeared a single time. V is TRBV27 and J is TRBJ2-3; 7 bases map to TRBD2. The J segment lost 4 bases and the V segment lost 6 bases, leaving 10 bases of the junction unmatched. The germline V gene has CDR1 MNHEY and CDR2 SMNVEV (reference sequence). This CDR3 has 15 residues. The CDR3 sequence is CASRVGGSLADTQYF. The DNA for the CDR3 is TGTGCCAGCAGGGTGGGCGGGAGTTTGGCAGATACGCAGTATTTT.

The rearrangement links TRBV11-2 to TRBJ2-3; no firm D call. The V end was cut by 4 bases, the J end by 8 bases, with 16 bases between. This CDR3 is built from 14 residues. From germline, CDR1 is SGHAT and CDR2 FQNNGV. Here the CDR3 reads CASSSPRHVTTQYF. CDR3 nucleotides: TGTGCCAGCAGCTCCCCCCGACATGTGACTACGCAGTATTTT.

J is TRBJ2-3 and V is TRBV27; D is possibly TRBD2 (7 bases). The CDR3 has 17 residues. Trimming stripped 6 bases from V and 1 base from J, with 20 bases between. In germline, CDR1 is MNHEY, CDR2 SMNVEV (reference sequence). CDR3 sequence: CASRIDGGARGTDTQYF. CDR3 nucleotide sequence: TGTGCCAGCAGAATAGATGGGGGGGCGCGCGGCACAGATACGCAGTATTTT.

Here the CDR3 reads CATSDGLAGVGETQYF. CDR3 sequence (DNA): TGTGCCACCAGTGATGGGCTAGCGGGAGTCGGAGAGACCCAGTACTTC. The genes are TRBV24-1 and TRBJ2-5; 10 nucleotides line up with TRBD2. Germline-derived CDR1 and CDR2 are KGHDR and SFDVKD. The CDR3 is 16 amino acids. J gave up 4 bases and V 3 bases, and 7 bases lay outside the gene matches.

The chain couples TRBV13 to TRBJ1-2, with a weak D call TRBD1 (5 bases). The V and J ends lost 7 bases and 4 bases respectively, with 13 bases between them. The germline gives CDR1 PRHDT, CDR2 FYEKMQ (reference sequence). The length of the CDR3 is 13 residues. The CDR3 protein is CASTRGASYGYTF. CDR3 bases: TGTGCCAGCACCCGTGGGGCCAGCTATGGCTACACCTTC. The variable domain in full, with the rest retrieved from reference TRBV13 and TRBJ1-2, is AAGVIQSPRHLIKEKRETATLKCYPIPRHDTVYWYQQGPGQDPQFLISFYEKMQSDKGSIPDRFSAQQFSDYHSELNMSSLELGDSALYFCASTRGASYGYTFGSGTRLTVV.

The rearrangement links TRBV27 to TRBJ2-1, with TRBD2 identical over 10 bases. V lost 6 bases to trimming and J lost 2 bases; unmatched junction nucleotides: 7. The germline gives CDR1 MNHEY, CDR2 SMNVEV (reference sequence). The CDR3 loop spans 16 amino acids. The CDR3 here is CASSPSGSPTYNEQFF. In nucleotides, the CDR3 is TGTGCCAGCAGCCCTAGCGGGAGCCCCACCTACAATGAGCAGTTCTTC.

This clone was seen a handful of times. Other DNA sequences within the sample encode an identical CDR3. The chain uses TRBV5-1 and TRBJ2-7; TRBD2 might be the D (5 bases). Trimming removed 1 base at V and 1 base at J, with 9 bases between. Germline V gene lookup returns CDR1 SGHRS and CDR2 YFSETQ. The CDR3 is 14 residues long. The DNA of the CDR3 is TGCGCCAGCAGCTTGAGTGGGAGTTCCTACGAGCAGTACTTC. Encoded protein: CASSLSGSSYEQYF.

This clone was counted only a few times. The chain has TRBV19 and TRBJ2-7; 11 nucleotides align to TRBD1. The CDR3 consists of 15 residues. The trim removed 4 bases at V and 2 bases at J, leaving 4 bases unmatched. CDR1 is LNHDA and CDR2 is SQIVND in the germline V gene (reference sequence). CDR3 DNA: TGTGCCAGTAGTACGGGACAGGGGGGTCCCTACGAGCAGTACTTC. It specifies CASSTGQGGPYEQYF.

The rearrangement uses TRBV28 and TRBJ1-5; 8 bases are a match to TRBD1. Germline CDR1 MDHEN, CDR2 SYDVKM. V was pared by 2 bases and J by 0 bases, with 6 bases of the junction left unmatched. The CDR3 has 17 amino acids. The CDR3 nucleotides are TGTGCCAGCAGTTTAAGTCAGGGGGCAAATAGCAATCAGCCCCAGCATTTT. Translated: CASSLSQGANSNQPQHF.

This clone was detected only a few times. The V call is TRBV14, the J call TRBJ2-7, with 11 bases fitting TRBD2. The CDR3 is 13 residues long. The V gene's germline CDR1 is SGHDN and CDR2 FVKESK. The junction had 2 bases not matched to a gene; V was cut back by 4 bases and J by 6 bases. As DNA, the CDR3 is TGTGCCAGCAGCCCCCTAGCGGGAGGCGAGCAGTACTTC. This codes for CASSPLAGGEQYF.

This rearrangement joins TRBV5-1 to TRBJ2-5, with 7 bases identical to TRBD2. With 7 bases clipped from V and 2 bases from J, the junction kept 11 bases outside the gene matches. Per germline, CDR1 SGHRS and CDR2 YFSETQ. The CDR3 consists of 15 residues. This chain's CDR3 is CASCRGTTFQETQYF. In DNA, the CDR3 is TGCGCCAGCTGCCGAGGGACTACCTTTCAAGAGACCCAGTACTTC.

This chain joins TRBV30 and TRBJ2-1; D is perhaps TRBD2 (5 bases). CDR1 is GTSNPN, CDR2 SVGIG, per germline (reference sequence). Trimming removed 8 bases at V and 2 bases at J, with 22 bases between. This CDR3 region has 16 residues. The CDR3, as DNA: TGTGCCGTAGTGGCAAAAGGAGCTAGCCCCTACAATGAGCAGTTCTTC. It specifies CAVVAKGASPYNEQFF.

This clone was observed a handful of times. This chain connects TRBV2 to TRBJ1-2, with unresolved D. The V gene's germline CDR1 is SNHLY and CDR2 FYNNEI. This CDR3 is built from 13 residues. V was shortened by 4 bases and J by 4 bases, with 10 bases between the two germline ends. The CDR3 protein is CASSVVGSYGYTF. The CDR3 DNA reads TGTGCCAGCAGTGTGGTGGGCAGCTATGGCTACACCTTC.

The gene calls are TRBV9 and TRBJ2-1, with D hard to call. There are 14 residues in the CDR3. Trimming left V 0 bases short and J 7 bases short, with 11 bases between. Per the germline V gene, CDR1 is SGDLS and CDR2 is YYNGEE. The DNA for the CDR3 is TGTGCCAGCAGCGTAGGCAGTTCCGAAAATGAGCAGTTCTTC. As protein: CASSVGSSENEQFF. Using reference TRBV9 and TRBJ2-1 for the parts outside the CDR3, the full variable domain is DSGVTQTPKHLITATGQRVTLRCSPRSGDLSVYWYQQSLDQGLQFLIQYYNGEERAKGNILERFSAQQFPDLHSELNLSSLELGDSALYFCASSVGSSENEQFFGPGTRLTVL.

V is TRBV5-4 and J is TRBJ2-7; TRBD2 aligns across 7 bases. Trimming at V came to 1 base and at J to 3 bases, leaving 10 bases not matched to a gene. The CDR3 covers 16 residues. Germline V gives CDR1 SGHNT, CDR2 YYREEE (reference sequence). CDR3 region: CASSLNSGGSLYEQYF. The CDR3, as DNA: TGTGCCAGCAGCTTGAATTCCGGCGGGAGCCTCTACGAGCAGTACTTC. Supplemented by reference TRBV5-4 and TRBJ2-7, the full variable domain reads ETGVTQSPTHLIKTRGQQVTLRCSSQSGHNTVSWYQQALGQGPQFIFQYYREEENGRGNFPPRFSGLQFPNYSSELNVNALELDDSALYLCASSLNSGGSLYEQYFGPGTRLTVT.

This chain uses TRBV20-1 with TRBJ2-1; 8 bases align to TRBD2. The length of the CDR3 is 13 residues. The germline V gene encodes CDR1 DFQATT and CDR2 SNEGSKA (reference sequence). The V gene end was trimmed by 3 bases and the J gene end by 10 bases; junction bases not matched to a gene: 8. The DNA of the CDR3 is TGCAGTGCTAGTAAAGCGGGAGTGAACGAGCAGTTCTTC. Its protein product is CSASKAGVNEQFF.

The chain couples TRBV12-3 or TRBV12-4 to TRBJ2-7; TRBD1 agrees at 7 bases. Trimming cost V 8 bases and J 3 bases; bases outside gene matches: 7. The CDR3 length is 13 residues. The CDR3 sequence is CASHRTGYYEQYF. CDR3 bases: TGTGCCAGCCACAGGACAGGATACTACGAGCAGTACTTC.

This clone was picked up one time. The chain employs TRBV5-4 and TRBJ2-7; D remains unclear. The CDR3 sequence is 14 residues long. V was pared by 3 bases and J by 0 bases, with 10 bases between. CDR1 is SGHNT and CDR2 is YYREEE in the germline V gene (reference sequence). The CDR3 sequence: CASSYTKHSYEQYF. The DNA for the CDR3 is TGTGCCAGCAGCTACACGAAACACTCCTACGAGCAGTACTTC.

The chain joins TRBV27 to TRBJ2-7, with 8 nucleotides matching TRBD1. Trimming cost V 6 bases and J 0 bases; bases outside gene matches: 10. The germline CDR1 and CDR2 sequences are MNHEY and SMNVEV (reference sequence). The CDR3 is 16 residues long. CDR3 nucleotides: TGTGCCAGCAGGGGGGGACCGGGACAGGACTCCTACGAGCAGTACTTC. This codes for CASRGGPGQDSYEQYF.

The gene calls are TRBV6-1 and TRBJ2-7; D is possibly TRBD1 (6 bases). Between the trimmed V and J ends, which lost 3 bases and 0 bases, there was a span of 15 bases. The CDR3 has 16 amino acids. Germline loops: CDR1 MNHNS, CDR2 SASEGT. The CDR3 nucleotides read TGTGCCAGCAGTGATGGACAGCAACGGATCTCCTACGAGCAGTACTTC. It encodes CASSDGQQRISYEQYF.

This rearrangement joins TRBV28 to TRBJ2-3, with 10 bases identical to TRBD2. Germline-derived CDR1 and CDR2 are MDHEN and SYDVKM. The length of the CDR3 is 20 residues. V shed 2 bases and J 2 bases; nucleotides not matched to a gene: 16. In nucleotides, the CDR3 is TGTGCCAGCAGTTTAAGGCTAGCGGGAGATTTTTTTCGGGTCACAGATACGCAGTATTTT. Its protein product is CASSLRLAGDFFRVTDTQYF.

The J gene is TRBJ1-6, the V gene TRBV11-2; the match to TRBD1 covers 7 bases. V was pared by 0 bases and J by 8 bases, with 7 bases of the junction left unmatched. The CDR3 length is 16 residues. The germline gives CDR1 SGHAT, CDR2 FQNNGV. The CDR3 loop reads CASSLDPRDRDSPLHF. DNA of the CDR3: TGTGCCAGCAGCTTAGATCCGAGGGACAGAGATTCACCCCTCCACTTT.

V and J are TRBV11-2 and TRBJ1-3; unclear D gene. This CDR3 region has 14 residues. From germline, CDR1 is SGHAT and CDR2 FQNNGV. V lost 5 bases to trimming and J lost 0 bases, with 8 bases between them. Here the CDR3 reads CASSHRYSGNTIYF. The DNA of the CDR3 is TGTGCCAGCAGCCATAGATACTCTGGAAACACCATATATTTT.

V usage is TRBV28 and J usage is TRBJ2-2, with 11 bases lining up with TRBD2. The CDR3 is made up of 19 amino acids. Germline V gives CDR1 MDHEN, CDR2 SYDVKM. The V segment lost 4 bases and the J segment 7 bases; nucleotides outside the gene matches: 17. The CDR3 DNA follows: TGTGCCAGCAGTTCTCCGGGACTAGCGGACCTTAGGGGGATCGGGGAGCTGTTTTTT. This encodes CASSSPGLADLRGIGELFF.

This sequence joins TRBV6-5 and TRBJ2-1; 11 bases fit TRBD2. Trimming cost V 5 bases and J 3 bases; bases outside gene matches: 3. The CDR3 consists of 15 residues. Per the germline V gene, CDR1 is MNHEY and CDR2 is SVGAGI. CDR3 loop: CASSPTSGSYNEQFF. In nucleotides, the CDR3 is TGTGCCAGCAGTCCCACTAGCGGGAGCTACAATGAGCAGTTCTTC.

The rearrangement uses TRBV6-5 and TRBJ1-3; the D gene is possibly TRBD1 (5 bases). The CDR3 runs 14 residues. Per the germline V gene, CDR1 is MNHEY and CDR2 is SVGAGI. V was clipped by 10 bases and J by 3 bases, with 16 bases between them. CDR3 in DNA: TGTGCCACCAGCCAGGGAACGGGTGGAAACACCATATATTTT. This encodes CATSQGTGGNTIYF.

This chain connects TRBV11-2 to TRBJ2-5; 16 nucleotides line up with TRBD2. The CDR3 consists of 17 residues. The V segment lost 4 bases and the J segment 0 bases; nucleotides outside the gene matches: 2. The germline V gene has CDR1 SGHAT and CDR2 FQNNGV. The DNA of the CDR3 is TGTGCCAGCAGCTCGGGACTAGCGGGAGGGTACCAAGAGACCCAGTACTTC. Amino acids: CASSSGLAGGYQETQYF.

V usage is TRBV3-1 (or the pseudogene TRBV3-2) and J usage is TRBJ1-2; TRBD1 is a possible D gene (6 bases). Trimming stripped 0 bases from V and 1 base from J, with 12 bases between. The germline CDR1 and CDR2 sequences are LGHDT and YNNKEL (reference sequence). The CDR3 is made up of 16 amino acids. Written as DNA, the CDR3 is TGTGCCAGCAGCCAAGACGCGGGGGCGAATAACTATGGCTACACCTTC. Translating gives CASSQDAGANNYGYTF.